This T cell receptor beta chain came from a study of shared clonotypes between healthy human individuals. Turning to the study itself: The plates for each donor numbered three CD4 naive, three CD4 memory, two CD8 naive and one CD8 memory.

The CDR3 consists of 12 residues. Germline V lookup: CDR1 SGHDT, CDR2 YYEEEE. The V and J ends lost 0 bases and 6 bases respectively, with 7 bases between them. Findings and caveats of the study: Clonotype sharing across four donors was observed for roughly 5% of naive CD4 clonotypes. Larger estimated richness was generally recorded for naive subsets relative to memory subsets.

In its sample, this clone was seen once. Its antigen remains unknown. This table comes from immunoSEQ multiplex PCR, and its TCRdb copy is limited to in-frame clones, with some not included. Of fewer than 2.5 million clones listed, more than 85% are singletons. The sequenced sample was naive CD4+ T cells from PBMCs. Documented subset: CD45RA+ positively selected. The gene calls are TRBV5-6 and TRBJ2-7; D tentatively reads TRBD1 or TRBD2 (6 bases each). The TCR originated in a young man in good health. Some clones in this sample may be carry-over from other donors' samples. DNA for the CDR3: TGTGCCAGCAGCTTGGCGGGGGCCGAGCAGTACTTC. This encodes CASSLAGAEQYF.